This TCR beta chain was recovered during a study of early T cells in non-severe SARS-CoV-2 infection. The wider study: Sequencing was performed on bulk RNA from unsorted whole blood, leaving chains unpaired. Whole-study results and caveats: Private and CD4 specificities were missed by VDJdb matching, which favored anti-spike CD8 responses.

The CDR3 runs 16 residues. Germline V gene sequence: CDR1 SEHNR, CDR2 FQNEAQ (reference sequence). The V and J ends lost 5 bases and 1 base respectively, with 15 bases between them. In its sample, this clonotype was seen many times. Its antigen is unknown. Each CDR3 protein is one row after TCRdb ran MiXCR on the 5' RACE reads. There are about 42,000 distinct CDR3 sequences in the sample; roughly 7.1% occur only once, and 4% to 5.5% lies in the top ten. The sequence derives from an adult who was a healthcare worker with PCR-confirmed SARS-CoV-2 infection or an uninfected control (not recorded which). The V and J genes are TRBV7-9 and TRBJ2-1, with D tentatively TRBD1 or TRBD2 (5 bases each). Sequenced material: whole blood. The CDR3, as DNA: TGTGCCAGCAGCCCTTTGGGACCTTTATCCTACAATGAGCAGTTCTTC. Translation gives CASSPLGPLSYNEQFF.